The 10 T cell receptor beta chains listed next were all sequenced from one sample in a study of blood T cell repertoires in COVID-19. Sequencing used immunoSEQ multiplex PCR; TCRdb keeps in-frame clones, though not all of them. The sample includes some 150,000 clones, 84% seen only once; the top ten take about 1.5%. The sequenced material came from PBMCs or T cells enriched from blood (not recorded which). These receptors all stem from a woman aged 18-30 years who had been exposed to COVID-19.

V and J are TRBV5-4 and TRBJ2-2; 8 nucleotides line up with TRBD1. This CDR3 has 18 residues. The germline V gene encodes CDR1 SGHNT and CDR2 YYREEE (reference sequence). The V and J ends lost 0 bases and 5 bases, in that order; junction bases with no gene match: 12. CDR3 nucleotides: TGTGCCAGCAGCTTGGGGTCCGGGACAGGCTATATGACCGGGGAGCTGTTTTTT. Encoded protein: CASSLGSGTGYMTGELFF.

The chain links TRBV19 to TRBJ1-2; 8 bases match TRBD1. The junction had 2 bases not matched to a gene; V was cut back by 5 bases and J by 6 bases. Germline V gene sequence: CDR1 LNHDA, CDR2 SQIVND (reference sequence). There are 12 residues in the CDR3. CDR3 in amino acids: CASSLGQDGYTF. The CDR3 DNA follows: TGTGCCAGTAGTTTGGGACAGGATGGCTACACCTTC.

This clone appeared once. V is TRBV2 and J is TRBJ1-6, with 7 positions matching TRBD1. Losses at the gene ends were 7 bases for V and 3 bases for J; bases not matched to a gene: 6. There are 15 residues in the CDR3. Germline CDR1 SNHLY, CDR2 FYNNEI. The CDR3: CASITGAFYNSPLHF. The CDR3, as DNA: TGTGCCAGCATTACAGGGGCCTTCTATAATTCACCCCTCCACTTT.

The V call is TRBV9, the J call TRBJ2-5; TRBD1 matches 10 bases. The germline CDR1 and CDR2 sequences are SGDLS and YYNGEE. The V gene end was trimmed by 0 bases and the J gene end by 4 bases; junction bases not matched to a gene: 3. This CDR3 is built from 15 residues. CDR3 coding DNA: TGTGCCAGCAGCGTAGGCGACAGGGGGCGAGAGACCCAGTACTTC. Translated: CASSVGDRGRETQYF. The full variable domain, its missing parts supplied by reference TRBV9 and TRBJ2-5, is DSGVTQTPKHLITATGQRVTLRCSPRSGDLSVYWYQQSLDQGLQFLIQYYNGEERAKGNILERFSAQQFPDLHSELNLSSLELGDSALYFCASSVGDRGRETQYFGPGTRLLVL.

The chain couples TRBV27 to TRBJ2-5; 8 bases agree with TRBD2. Germline CDR1 MNHEY, CDR2 SMNVEV (reference sequence). The CDR3 is made up of 14 amino acids. The V and J ends lost 2 bases and 7 bases, in that order; junction bases with no gene match: 6. The CDR3 protein is CASSLAAGGWTQYF. The DNA of the CDR3 is TGTGCCAGCAGTTTAGCGGCGGGAGGATGGACCCAGTACTTC.

The genes are TRBV3-1 (or the pseudogene TRBV3-2) and TRBJ1-2, with 10 bases that match TRBD1. Germline CDR1 LGHDT, CDR2 YNNKEL (reference sequence). The CDR3 covers 14 residues. J was trimmed by 7 bases and V by 5 bases; bases with no gene match: 7. The DNA for the CDR3 is TGTGCCAGCAGCGCTCGGAGGACAGGGGGTGGCTACACCTTC. Translated: CASSARRTGGGYTF.

The chain links TRBV9 to TRBJ1-2; no clear D gene. The germline CDR1 and CDR2 sequences are SGDLS and YYNGEE. The CDR3 loop spans 16 amino acids. Trimming removed 4 bases from V and 4 bases from J, with 20 bases in between. The CDR3 region has the DNA TGTGCCAGCAGCCCCCAGGCGGGGAATAGCGGCTATGGCTACACCTTC. This translates into CASSPQAGNSGYGYTF.

V and J are TRBV7-3 and TRBJ1-6, with 8 bases identical to TRBD1. Looked up from germline, CDR1 is SGHTA and CDR2 is FQGTGA. Germline trimming cut 5 bases from V and 14 bases from J; bases unmatched to any gene: 5. The CDR3 runs to 12 residues. The CDR3 nucleotides read TGTGCCAGCAGCCCGGACAGGGAAACCCTCCACTTT. It is translated as CASSPDRETLHF.

V is TRBV5-4 and J is TRBJ1-4; possibly TRBD1 for D (5 bases). The germline V and J ends were trimmed by 0 bases and 0 bases, with 9 bases remaining between them. CDR3 length: 16 residues. Germline CDR1 is SGHNT and CDR2 is YYREEE (reference sequence). The CDR3 loop reads CASSLGGGATNEKLFF. The CDR3 DNA follows: TGTGCCAGCAGCTTGGGGGGGGGAGCAACTAATGAAAAACTGTTTTTT.

V usage is TRBV29-1 and J usage is TRBJ2-7, with D maybe TRBD1 (6 bases). CDR1 is SQVTM, CDR2 ANQGSEA, per germline. The CDR3 is made up of 13 amino acids. The V end lost 0 bases, the J end lost 4 bases, and 10 bases lay between the germline ends. The CDR3 bases are TGCAGCGTTGAAGAGGGACACCGTTACGAGCAGTACTTC. Translation gives CSVEEGHRYEQYF.